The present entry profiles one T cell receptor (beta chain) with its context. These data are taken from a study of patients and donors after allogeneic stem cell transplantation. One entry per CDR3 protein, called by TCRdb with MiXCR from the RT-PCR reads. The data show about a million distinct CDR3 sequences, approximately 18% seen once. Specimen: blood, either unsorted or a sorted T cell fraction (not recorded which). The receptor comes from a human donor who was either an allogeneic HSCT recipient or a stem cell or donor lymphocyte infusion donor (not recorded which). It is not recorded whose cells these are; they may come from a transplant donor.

As DNA, the CDR3 is TGTGCCAGCAGTTTATCGGTGGGTGCCCCGACATACAATGAGCAGTTCTTC. Translating gives CASSLSVGAPTYNEQFF. The gene calls are TRBV27 and TRBJ2-1; D remains unclear. Germline CDR1 is MNHEY and CDR2 is SMNVEV (reference sequence). V was clipped by 0 bases and J by 4 bases, with 16 bases between them. The CDR3 consists of 17 residues.